This T cell receptor beta chain originates from a study of T-cell reconstitution after alpha-beta-depleted transplantation in children. Unique molecular identifiers featured in how the TCRbeta library was prepared. Each CDR3 protein gets one entry after TCRdb re-called the PCR reads with MiXCR. The table records roughly 400,000 distinct CDR3 sequences, just over 20% of them present only once. This clonotype was seen more than once but under ten times. CDR3 length: 16 residues. Germline V gene lookup returns CDR1 SGHTA and CDR2 FQGTGA. V shed 5 bases and J 6 bases; nucleotides not matched to a gene: 9.

The source was PBMCs from the stem cell graft donor, collected from the stem cell graft. The origin of this receptor is a human donor who donated a stem cell graft to a child with acute myeloid leukemia. This sequence joins TRBV7-3 and TRBJ2-3; 12 bases agree with TRBD2. The chain's CDR3 is CASSPRLAGAEDTQYF. The CDR3 region has the DNA TGTGCCAGCAGCCCAAGACTAGCGGGAGCGGAGGATACGCAGTATTTT.